Sequencing of this T cell receptor (beta chain) was carried out in a study of shared clonotypes between healthy human individuals. As for the study in general: The study used three CD4 naive, three CD4 memory, two CD8 naive and one CD8 memory plate per donor. Study-wide results and limits: Despite large depth, rarefaction showed incomplete sorted-subset sequencing.

Of note for this clone: Its antigen is not known.

Method: immunoSEQ multiplex PCR; TCRdb's copy keeps in-frame clones and lacks some. The table lists under 2,500,000 clones, around 95% of them singletons. V lost 5 bases to trimming and J lost 5 bases; unmatched junction nucleotides: 10. There are 15 residues in the CDR3. CDR1 is LGHNA and CDR2 is YNFKEQ in the germline V gene. The specimen was naive CD4+ T cells sorted from blood. The sample's subset: CD45RA+ positively selected. The TCR originated in a young man in good health. V is TRBV4-2 and J is TRBJ2-3; the match to TRBD1 covers 7 bases. The DNA of the CDR3 is TGTGCCAGCAGCGCCGGGGACAGCGGTCTAGATACGCAGTATTTT. Its protein is CASSAGDSGLDTQYF.